The T cell receptor (beta chain) described here comes from a study of T cell repertoires in cytomegalovirus infection. Study summary: Well-studied HLA-B-restricted epitopes and recently identified HLA-C-restricted epitopes of CMV were both used in the study. Public TCR beta signature analysis indicated the presence of both CMV infection and matching HLA type. General observations from the study: Summed frequency of public TCR beta families distinguished CMV carriers with the relevant HLA. Dominant in the ex vivo response were TCR beta clonotypes restricted by HLA-C and specific for CMV.

This CDR3 is built from 13 residues. V was shortened by 6 bases and J by 4 bases, with 10 bases between the two germline ends. Germline-derived CDR1 and CDR2 are SEHNR and FQNEAQ (reference sequence). This clonotype has a count of ten or more. Its specificity is unknown. TCRdb re-analysed the reads in MiXCR, keeping a single row per CDR3 protein. This sample carries hundreds of thousands of distinct CDR3 sequences, less than 35% of them seen once, and the ten largest clones take over 12%. The rearrangement links TRBV7-9 to TRBJ2-1; D is possibly TRBD2 (5 bases). This receptor was obtained from a human donor in good health (CMV status not recorded). Some clones in this sample may be carry-over from other donors' samples. The material was cultured CD8+ T cells from PBMCs, obtained from culture after CMV antigen stimulation. The CDR3: CASRDPGYNEQFF. In DNA, the CDR3 is TGTGCCAGCAGGGATCCGGGATACAATGAGCAGTTCTTC.